Listed here are 9 T cell receptor beta chains from one sample, sequenced in a study of blood T cell repertoires in COVID-19. The repertoire was sequenced with immunoSEQ multiplex PCR; TCRdb's copy has only in-frame clones and lacks some. The sample yields around 42,000 clones, over 75% seen once. What was sequenced was peripheral blood. The receptors here all came from a man at least 80 years old with active or convalescent COVID-19.

The V and J genes are TRBV29-1 and TRBJ2-7, with unresolved D. V lost 1 base to trimming and J lost 1 base, with 5 bases between them. CDR3 length: 12 residues. Germline V CDR1 and CDR2: SQVTM, ANQGSEA. CDR3 region: CSVEGQSYEQYF. As DNA, the CDR3 is TGCAGCGTTGAAGGCCAGTCCTACGAGCAGTACTTC.

The V and J genes are TRBV4-1 and TRBJ2-3, with D perhaps TRBD1 (6 bases). V lost 0 bases and J 4 bases, leaving 14 bases between the germline ends. This CDR3 has 16 residues. Germline V gene lookup returns CDR1 MGHRA and CDR2 YSYEKL. The CDR3 DNA is TGCGCCAGCAGCCAAGAATGGGCAGGGGAGTCAGATACGCAGTATTTT. The encoded protein is CASSQEWAGESDTQYF.

V gene TRBV27 combines with J gene TRBJ2-1; tentative D call: TRBD2 (6 bases). Trimming left V 2 bases short and J 0 bases short, with 14 bases between. The germline V gene has CDR1 MNHEY and CDR2 SMNVEV (reference sequence). This CDR3 contains 17 residues. The CDR3 bases are TGTGCCAGCAGTTTAGCCCTTAGCGGTGGCTCCTACAATGAGCAGTTCTTC. Its protein product is CASSLALSGGSYNEQFF.

This chain uses TRBV6-2 or TRBV6-3 with TRBJ2-7; maybe TRBD1 (5 bases). The CDR3 is 14 amino acids. V was clipped by 2 bases and J by 2 bases, with 10 bases between them. Germline CDR1 MNHEY, CDR2 SVGEGT. In nucleotides, the CDR3 is TGTGCCAGCAGTTACGCCGGACAAGCCTACGAGCAGTACTTC. Translating it yields CASSYAGQAYEQYF.

This clone is a singleton in its sample. V and J are TRBV5-4 and TRBJ2-5; 10 bases align to TRBD2. This CDR3 spans 16 amino acids. Germline V gene data show CDR1 as SGHNT and CDR2 as YYREEE (reference sequence). The ends lost 1 base at V and 7 bases at J; junction bases unmatched: 10. This CDR3 reads CASSLLTSGDTGTQYF. The CDR3 region has the DNA TGTGCCAGCAGCTTGCTCACTAGCGGGGACACCGGGACCCAGTACTTC.

The chain employs TRBV7-9 and TRBJ1-1; perhaps TRBD1 as D (5 bases). This CDR3 comprises 14 residues. Deletions cut 2 bases from V and 3 bases from J, with 10 bases between. The germline gives CDR1 SEHNR, CDR2 FQNEAQ (reference sequence). This chain's CDR3 is CASSLLGGDTEAFF. DNA for the CDR3: TGTGCCAGCAGCTTACTGGGAGGGGACACTGAAGCTTTCTTT.

The chain links TRBV18 to TRBJ1-4, with D maybe TRBD1 (6 bases). The CDR3 is made up of 14 amino acids. In germline, CDR1 is KGHSH, CDR2 LQKENI. The ends were cut back, 4 bases at V and 4 bases at J, with 10 bases in the middle. The CDR3 sequence: CASSRTADNEKLFF. The CDR3 coding sequence is TGTGCCAGCTCACGGACAGCAGATAATGAAAAACTGTTTTTT.

The rearrangement links TRBV9 to TRBJ2-7, with 7 nucleotides matching TRBD2. V was pared by 4 bases and J by 6 bases, with 7 bases of the junction left unmatched. Germline-derived CDR1 and CDR2 are SGDLS and YYNGEE. The CDR3 runs 13 residues. This CDR3 reads CASSLLAVGEQYF. DNA of the CDR3: TGTGCCAGCAGCCTCCTAGCGGTGGGCGAGCAGTACTTC.

This clone was counted once. The chain has TRBV12-3 or TRBV12-4 and TRBJ1-2; tentatively, D is TRBD1 (6 bases). This CDR3 is 12 amino acids long. Trimming left V 4 bases short and J 8 bases short, with 11 bases between. The CDR3 region is CASSSQGSGYTF. The CDR3 region has the DNA TGTGCCAGCAGTTCACAGGGAAGCGGCTACACCTTC.